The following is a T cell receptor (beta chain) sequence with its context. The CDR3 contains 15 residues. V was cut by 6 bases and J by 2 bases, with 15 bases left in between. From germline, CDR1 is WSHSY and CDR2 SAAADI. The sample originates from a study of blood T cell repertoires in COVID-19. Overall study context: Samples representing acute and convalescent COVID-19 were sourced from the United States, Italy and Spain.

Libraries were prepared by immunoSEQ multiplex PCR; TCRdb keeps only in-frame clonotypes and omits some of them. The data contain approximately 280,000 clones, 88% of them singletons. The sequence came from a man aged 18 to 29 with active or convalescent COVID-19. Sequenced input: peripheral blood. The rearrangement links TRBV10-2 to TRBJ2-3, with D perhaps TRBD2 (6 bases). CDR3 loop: CASRGTPALTDTQYF. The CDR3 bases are TGCGCCAGCAGGGGGACTCCAGCCCTCACAGATACGCAGTATTTT.